The 15 T cell receptor beta chains given below trace back to one sample, sequenced in a study of T cell responses to AZD1222 COVID-19 vaccine. Profiling relied on immunoSEQ multiplex PCR, and the TCRdb table lists in-frame clones only, not all of them. The sample has around 100,000 clones, about 82% seen once. Source: peripheral blood, taken on day 0 of AZD1222 vaccination. The receptor set was obtained from an adult in good health.

This clone came up once. The CDR3 region is CASSLLGYGQPQHF. CDR3 coding DNA: TGTGCCAGTAGTCTGCTTGGGTACGGCCAGCCCCAGCATTTT. This sequence joins TRBV19 and TRBJ1-5; D is unclear. The CDR3 is 14 residues long. V shed 5 bases and J shed 7 bases, with 15 bases lying between them. The germline V gene encodes CDR1 LNHDA and CDR2 SQIVND (reference sequence).

The genes are TRBV13 and TRBJ2-7, with 11 bases matching TRBD1. V lost 5 bases, J lost 4 bases, and 4 bases stayed unmatched. CDR3 length equals 14 residues. Germline assignment: CDR1 PRHDT and CDR2 FYEKMQ (reference sequence). CDR3 loop: CASSDRDRGYEQYF. CDR3 coding DNA: TGTGCCAGCAGCGACCGGGACAGGGGGTACGAGCAGTACTTC.

The rearrangement uses TRBV28 and TRBJ1-1, with D maybe TRBD1 (6 bases). From germline, CDR1 is MDHEN and CDR2 SYDVKM. The V end lost 6 bases, the J end lost 0 bases, and 20 bases lay between the germline ends. CDR3 length: 17 amino acids. The CDR3 DNA is TGTGCCAGCAGCACCGGACAGCGCCAATACTTGAACACTGAAGCTTTCTTT. It yields the protein CASSTGQRQYLNTEAFF.

This clone came up once. The V and J genes are TRBV6-5 and TRBJ2-7; D not certain. The CDR3 runs to 14 residues. Trimming pared 3 bases from V and 1 base from J, leaving 10 bases between. Per the germline V gene, CDR1 is MNHEY and CDR2 is SVGAGI. CDR3 nucleotides: TGTGCCAGCAGTTATGAGTCGACTTCCTACGAGCAGTACTTC. Translating gives CASSYESTSYEQYF.

The CDR3 DNA is TGTGCCAGCCACCGGGGCGGCGCGAACACCGGGGAGCTGTTTTTT. The encoded protein is CASHRGGANTGELFF. This chain connects TRBV7-9 to TRBJ2-2; D is perhaps TRBD1 or TRBD2 (5 bases each). Germline values: CDR1 SEHNR, CDR2 FQNEAQ (reference sequence). This CDR3 region has 15 residues. V lost 8 bases, J lost 0 bases, and 13 bases lay in between.

The chain employs TRBV3-1 (or the pseudogene TRBV3-2) and TRBJ1-2, with 7 bases lining up with TRBD1. Germline V gives CDR1 LGHDT, CDR2 YNNKEL (reference sequence). V lost 3 bases, J lost 2 bases, and 9 bases stayed unmatched. The CDR3 consists of 16 residues. CDR3 coding DNA: TGTGCCAGCAGCCATGTTCCGGGACAGAGAAACTATGGCTACACCTTC. It codes for CASSHVPGQRNYGYTF.

The gene calls are TRBV19 and TRBJ2-4; possibly TRBD2 for D (5 bases). Germline lookup yields CDR1 LNHDA and CDR2 SQIVND (reference sequence). Trimming took 3 bases from V and 8 from J, leaving 14 bases between them. The CDR3 sequence is 14 residues long. The CDR3 spells CASSIDGGGDIQYF. In DNA form, the CDR3 reads TGTGCCAGTAGTATCGACGGAGGTGGGGACATTCAGTACTTC.

The chain is built from TRBV27 and TRBJ1-1; D is perhaps TRBD1 (5 bases). This CDR3 comprises 15 residues. CDR1 and CDR2 (germline): MNHEY, SMNVEV (reference sequence). Between the trimmed V and J ends, which lost 0 bases and 0 bases, there was a span of 8 bases. The CDR3 spells CASSLSPRVNTEAFF. CDR3 in DNA: TGTGCCAGCAGTTTATCACCCAGGGTGAACACTGAAGCTTTCTTT.

In its sample, this clone was seen once. V is TRBV7-2 and J is TRBJ1-2; TRBD1 agrees at 10 bases. V was clipped by 5 bases and J by 7 bases; unmatched bases: 13. The CDR3 consists of 16 residues. The germline V gene encodes CDR1 SGHTA and CDR2 FQGNSA. For the CDR3, the DNA is TGTGCCAGCAGCGCCCAACCGGGACAGGGGAGTAGTGGCTACACCTTC. This gives the protein CASSAQPGQGSSGYTF.

This chain connects TRBV18 to TRBJ2-5; TRBD1 might be the D (5 bases). Germline CDR1 reads KGHSH; CDR2 reads LQKENI. V lost 6 bases and J 5 bases, leaving 16 bases between the germline ends. The CDR3 covers 14 residues. CDR3 region: CASSERQLGETQYF. In DNA, the CDR3 is TGTGCCAGCTCGGAGAGACAGCTCGGCGAGACCCAGTACTTC.

V is TRBV28 and J is TRBJ1-1; D may be TRBD1 (5 bases). CDR3 length: 14 amino acids. The V and J ends lost 3 bases and 0 bases respectively, with 8 bases between them. CDR1 is MDHEN and CDR2 is SYDVKM in the germline V gene. In nucleotides, the CDR3 is TGTGCCAGCAGTTTGACAGTGATGAACACTGAAGCTTTCTTT. It translates to CASSLTVMNTEAFF.

The chain links TRBV28 to TRBJ2-1; D ambiguous. This CDR3 is built from 16 residues. Per germline, CDR1 MDHEN and CDR2 SYDVKM. V was trimmed by 6 bases and J by 0 bases, leaving 15 bases between them. The CDR3 loop reads CASSLSERHSYNEQFF. The CDR3 coding sequence is TGTGCCAGCAGCCTCAGCGAGCGTCACTCCTACAATGAGCAGTTCTTC.

The chain couples TRBV28 to TRBJ1-6; a possible D gene is TRBD1 (6 bases). Germline loops: CDR1 MDHEN, CDR2 SYDVKM. This CDR3 has 15 amino acids. V lost 3 bases and J 14 bases, leaving 20 bases between the germline ends. The CDR3 nucleotides are TGTGCCAGCAGTTTCCCAGGGGCTCTAATTCGGGCCCTCCACTTT. Translated, it gives CASSFPGALIRALHF.

The chain links TRBV3-1 (or the pseudogene TRBV3-2) to TRBJ2-1, with 9 bases identical to TRBD2. Germline loops: CDR1 LGHDT, CDR2 YNNKEL (reference sequence). The CDR3 spans 17 residues. Trimming at V came to 4 bases and at J to 8 bases, leaving 15 bases not matched to a gene. CDR3 region: CASSRGSVASGIDEQFF. In DNA, the CDR3 is TGTGCCAGCAGCCGCGGATCGGTGGCTAGCGGGATTGATGAGCAGTTCTTC.

The chain combines TRBV27 with TRBJ2-7; D is unresolved. Trimming took 6 bases from V and 0 from J, leaving 12 bases between them. The CDR3 length is 14 residues. Germline loops: CDR1 MNHEY, CDR2 SMNVEV (reference sequence). The CDR3 loop is CASRRTARSYEQYF. CDR3 in DNA: TGTGCCAGCAGAAGGACGGCACGCTCCTACGAGCAGTACTTC.